These T cell receptor beta chains were read from a single sample in a study of T-cell reconstitution after alpha-beta-depleted transplantation in children. TCRdb used MiXCR to reprocess the PCR reads, holding one entry per CDR3 protein. Among about 300,000 distinct CDR3 sequences listed, roughly 9.1% were seen once. Sequenced material: PBMCs, taken before TCRalphabeta/CD19-depleted stem cell transplant. The source of these receptors is a boy in the first two years of life with acute myeloid leukemia, due to receive a stem cell transplant. Both conserved end residues are part of each CDR3. Fields, in order: V gene, clone size, D gene, J gene, CDR3 DNA, CDR3 protein. The D gene is left open where the match is weak. Size is omitted from some rows. Given values are once, few, many or a class for expanded clones.

v_call: TRBV7-6
clone_size: many
d_call: .
j_call: TRBJ2-4
cdr3_nt: TGTGCCAGCAGCCCTCCGGGAAACTTAAAAGACATTCAGTACTTC
cdr3_aa: CASSPPGNLKDIQYF

v_call: TRBV5-1
clone_size: many
d_call: TRBD1
j_call: TRBJ2-7
cdr3_nt: TGCGCCAGCAGCTCCGGGACAGGGGTATCCGAGCAGTACTTC
cdr3_aa: CASSSGTGVSEQYF

v_call: TRBV18
clone_size: .
d_call: TRBD1
j_call: TRBJ1-6
cdr3_nt: TGTGCCAGCTCACCAACCGGGACAGGGGAATCACCCCTCCACTTT
cdr3_aa: CASSPTGTGESPLHF

v_call: TRBV5-1
clone_size: .
d_call: TRBD1
j_call: TRBJ1-2
cdr3_nt: TGCGCCAGCAGCATGGGACAGTGGAACTATGGCTACACCTTC
cdr3_aa: CASSMGQWNYGYTF

v_call: TRBV7-8
clone_size: many
d_call: .
j_call: TRBJ2-2
cdr3_nt: TGTGCCAGCAGGCCCTGGGAGGCCAGTAAAGAAGTTGGGACCGGGGAGCTGTTTTTT
cdr3_aa: CASRPWEASKEVGTGELFF

v_call: TRBV6-5
clone_size: many
d_call: .
j_call: TRBJ2-2
cdr3_nt: TGTGCCAGCAGTTACCGTGGGACCCCAAGGACCGGGGAGCTGTTTTTT
cdr3_aa: CASSYRGTPRTGELFF

v_call: TRBV5-1
clone_size: many
d_call: .
j_call: TRBJ2-1
cdr3_nt: TGCGCCAGCAGGGGCGGACCCGGGGAGCAGTTCTTC
cdr3_aa: CASRGGPGEQFF

v_call: TRBV29-1
clone_size: many
d_call: TRBD1
j_call: TRBJ1-1
cdr3_nt: TGCAGCGTTGGAAATACAGGGGGCCTCACTGAAGCTTTCTTT
cdr3_aa: CSVGNTGGLTEAFF

v_call: TRBV7-2
clone_size: many
d_call: .
j_call: TRBJ1-3
cdr3_nt: TGTGCCAGCAGCTTTCGGGTTAACACCATATATTTT
cdr3_aa: CASSFRVNTIYF

v_call: TRBV13
clone_size: .
d_call: .
j_call: TRBJ2-6
cdr3_nt: TGTGCCAGCAGCTCCCCCGGCAGGGAGGAGAGGCTGTCCTTCTCTGGGGCCAACGTCCTGACTTTC
cdr3_aa: CASSSPGREERLSFSGANVLTF

v_call: TRBV7-2
clone_size: .
d_call: .
j_call: TRBJ1-3
cdr3_nt: TGTGCCAGCAGCCTGGCACTGGGGGGCTCGGGAAACACCATATATTTT
cdr3_aa: CASSLALGGSGNTIYF

v_call: TRBV3-1
clone_size: many
d_call: .
j_call: TRBJ2-1
cdr3_nt: TGTGCCAGCAGCCAAAGACAGGTCTTCTACAATGAGCAGTTCTTC
cdr3_aa: CASSQRQVFYNEQFF

v_call: TRBV28
clone_size: many
d_call: .
j_call: TRBJ2-7
cdr3_nt: TGTGCCAGCAGCTCCTCCGACCTCCCCGGATACGAGCAGTACTTC
cdr3_aa: CASSSSDLPGYEQYF

v_call: TRBV7-9
clone_size: many
d_call: TRBD1
j_call: TRBJ2-5
cdr3_nt: TGTGCCAGCAGCCTACCGCGGACAGGGGGAGAGACCCAGTACTTC
cdr3_aa: CASSLPRTGGETQYF

v_call: TRBV18
clone_size: many
d_call: .
j_call: TRBJ1-1
cdr3_nt: TGTGCCAGCTCACGGGTGAACACTGAAGCTTTCTTT
cdr3_aa: CASSRVNTEAFF

v_call: TRBV24-1
clone_size: .
d_call: TRBD2
j_call: TRBJ2-7
cdr3_nt: TGTGCCACCAGTGATGCCGGGACTAGCGGGAACTACGAGCAGTACTTC
cdr3_aa: CATSDAGTSGNYEQYF

v_call: TRBV18
clone_size: many
d_call: .
j_call: TRBJ2-4
cdr3_nt: TGTGCCAGCTCACCACTCAGGTCGGGGGGCGGCAAAAACATTCAGTACTTC
cdr3_aa: CASSPLRSGGGKNIQYF

v_call: TRBV9
clone_size: many
d_call: TRBD2
j_call: TRBJ2-2
cdr3_nt: TGTGCCAGCAGCGTAGACCCTAGCGGGGGTCCCGGGGAGCTGTTTTTT
cdr3_aa: CASSVDPSGGPGELFF

v_call: TRBV20-1
clone_size: .
d_call: TRBD1
j_call: TRBJ1-5
cdr3_nt: TGCAGTGCTTCCGACAGGGGCAATCAGCCCCAGCATTTT
cdr3_aa: CSASDRGNQPQHF

v_call: TRBV7-3
clone_size: many
d_call: TRBD1
j_call: TRBJ1-1
cdr3_nt: TGTGCCAGCAGCTTAAAAAGCGGAGCCGGGACAGGGAACACTGAAGCTTTCTTT
cdr3_aa: CASSLKSGAGTGNTEAFF

v_call: TRBV12-3/TRBV12-4
clone_size: many
d_call: .
j_call: TRBJ2-7
cdr3_nt: TGTGCCAGCAGTTTGGCGGGACCGACCTACGAGCAGTACTTC
cdr3_aa: CASSLAGPTYEQYF

v_call: TRBV27
clone_size: few
d_call: TRBD2
j_call: TRBJ2-7
cdr3_nt: TGTGCCAGCAGTTTAGATGGGGGAGGGCCCGTGCAGTACTTC
cdr3_aa: CASSLDGGGPVQYF

v_call: TRBV12-3/TRBV12-4
clone_size: .
d_call: TRBD2
j_call: TRBJ2-7
cdr3_nt: TGTGCCAGCAGGCTCAGACTAGCGGGAGCCTACGAGCAGTACTTC
cdr3_aa: CASRLRLAGAYEQYF

v_call: TRBV12-3/TRBV12-4
clone_size: many
d_call: .
j_call: TRBJ1-2
cdr3_nt: TGTGCCAGCACCACGGACCGACTTTACATCGACTCTTATGGCTACACCTTC
cdr3_aa: CASTTDRLYIDSYGYTF

v_call: TRBV10-3
clone_size: many
d_call: TRBD2
j_call: TRBJ2-5
cdr3_nt: TGTGCCATCAGTGAGTCAGGGGATCAGACTAGCAGAGGGACCCAGTACTTC
cdr3_aa: CAISESGDQTSRGTQYF

v_call: TRBV5-1
clone_size: many
d_call: .
j_call: TRBJ2-3
cdr3_nt: TGCGCCAGCAGCCTAAGCGCGGACCATAGCACAGATACGCAGTATTTT
cdr3_aa: CASSLSADHSTDTQYF

v_call: TRBV6-5
clone_size: many
d_call: .
j_call: TRBJ2-2
cdr3_nt: TGTGCCAGCAGACTTAACACCGGGGTGCTGTTTTTT
cdr3_aa: CASRLNTGVLFF

v_call: TRBV7-2
clone_size: many
d_call: TRBD1
j_call: TRBJ2-7
cdr3_nt: TGTGCCAGCAGCTTAGCGTGGACAGGGCGCCGGGAGTACGAGCAGTACTTC
cdr3_aa: CASSLAWTGRREYEQYF

v_call: TRBV20-1
clone_size: many
d_call: TRBD2
j_call: TRBJ2-7
cdr3_nt: TGCAGTCCTTGGACTAGCGGGGGTCGCGACTCCTACGAGCAGTACTTC
cdr3_aa: CSPWTSGGRDSYEQYF